This TCR beta chain derives from a study of blood T cell repertoires in COVID-19. Study-wide context: Two consecutive negative NP/OP PCR tests, clearance, or resolved symptoms defined Cohort 3 recovery. PBMCs, B-cell-depleted T cells, or T cells provided the cDNA or gDNA that made up the material.

V was cut by 0 bases and J by 2 bases, with 9 bases left in between. The germline V gene has CDR1 SGHRS and CDR2 YFSETQ. CDR3 length: 15 amino acids. Authors' methods: It was from reference gene primer amplification that nucleated cell counts were estimated. TCRdb keeps only in-frame clones here, not all; method: immunoSEQ multiplex PCR. The D gene and trimming were derived from the DNA, and the V and J assignments and clone size from that table. Of hundreds of thousands of clones listed, about 90% were seen once; the top ten hold 3.1%. The source is a woman between 45 and 60 years old in a cohort exposed to, infected with or recovered from COVID-19 (not recorded which). The sequencing input was PBMCs or T cells enriched from blood (not recorded which). This rearrangement joins TRBV5-1 to TRBJ1-5, with D uncertain. For the CDR3, the DNA is TGCGCCAGCAGCTTGGACCCCGAGGGCAATCAGCCCCAGCATTTT. Protein sequence: CASSLDPEGNQPQHF.